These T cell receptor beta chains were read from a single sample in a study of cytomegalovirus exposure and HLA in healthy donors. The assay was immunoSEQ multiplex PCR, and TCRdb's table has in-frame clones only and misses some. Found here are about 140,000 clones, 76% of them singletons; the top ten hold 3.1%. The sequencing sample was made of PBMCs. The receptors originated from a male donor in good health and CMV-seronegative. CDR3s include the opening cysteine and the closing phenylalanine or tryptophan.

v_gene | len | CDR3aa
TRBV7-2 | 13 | CASSFDRATEAFF
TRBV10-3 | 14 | CAISDLGLTDTQYF
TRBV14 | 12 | CASSPGLYGYTF
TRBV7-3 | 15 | CASSAGLGEGYEQFF
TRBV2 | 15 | CASTQGQGITYEQYF
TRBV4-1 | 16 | CASTPMTGNGANVLTF
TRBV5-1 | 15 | CASKGSGGAVETQYF
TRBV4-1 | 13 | CASSQDGEGEQFF
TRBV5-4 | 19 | CASSSPGLRGSNGADTQYF
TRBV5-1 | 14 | CASSLNDQRSEAFF
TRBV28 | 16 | CASSSPTTGKSAGYTF
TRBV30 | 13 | CAWTPGRATEAFF
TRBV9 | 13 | CASSVERDTEAFF
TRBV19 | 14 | CASSIGQGGSPLHF
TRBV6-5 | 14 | CASSTRDRGHEQYF
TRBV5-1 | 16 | CASSFAGTPTNEKLFF
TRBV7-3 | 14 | CASSLPSGNNEQFF
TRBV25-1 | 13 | CASSPTDPREAFF
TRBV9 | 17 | CASSVGPSAAGGYEQYF
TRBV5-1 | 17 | CASSLDSGAPSYNEQFF
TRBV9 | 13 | CASSPRPTDTQYF
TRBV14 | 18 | CASSHGDRLLRSTGELFF
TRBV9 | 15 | CASSVGVLSGNTIYF
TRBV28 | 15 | CASRLLTGENNEQFF
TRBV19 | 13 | CASSKVPGDTQYF
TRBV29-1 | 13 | CSVAGAIGTEAFF
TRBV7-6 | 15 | CASSPWNSPGNTIYF
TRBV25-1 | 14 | CASSDRTGGSEQYF
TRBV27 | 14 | CASSLRGPPDTQYF
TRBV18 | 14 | CASSTGTGAYGYTF
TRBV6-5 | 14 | CASSYSQQVSEQYF
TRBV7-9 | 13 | CASSSSGGYEQYF
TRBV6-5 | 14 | CASSSSGVNQPQHF
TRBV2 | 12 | CASRDRGTEAFF
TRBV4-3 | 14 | CASSQEEGSYEQYF
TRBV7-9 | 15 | CASSLTQGIGNTIYF
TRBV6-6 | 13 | CATMWDYQETQYF
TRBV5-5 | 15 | CASSSPGGVRETQYF
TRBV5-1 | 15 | CASSPQQGYSTEAFF
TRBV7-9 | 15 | CASSLSLGVGEKLFF
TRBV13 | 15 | CASSLGLAGTDTQYF
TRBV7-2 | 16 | CASSLRTSGGPRTQYF
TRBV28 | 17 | CASSYPLQASSYNEQFF
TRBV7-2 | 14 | CASSLSSDSYGYTF
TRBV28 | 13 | CASTGGPTSGQYF
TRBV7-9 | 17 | CASSLWTGDPQPGELFF
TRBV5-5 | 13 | CASSPGGYTEAFF
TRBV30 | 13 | CAWSVGTEYGYTF